Sequencing of this T cell receptor beta chain was carried out in a study of cytomegalovirus exposure and HLA in healthy donors. About the study: There were about 85 million unique TCRs (from HLA-typed donors) in an early data release. Researchers found that roughly 77% of almost 400 genotyped donors fell within the Caucasian-associated ancestry cluster.

Vbeta (60) and Jbeta (13) primers were used in the PCR. Generated by immunoSEQ multiplex PCR, the TCRdb table keeps only in-frame clones and is missing some. The sample consists of approximately 100,000 clones, about 70% of them appearing once. Points from the study as a whole: Per published accounts, TCR beta sequences correctly predicted the HLA-A and HLA-B alleles of most subjects. Earlier analysis found most TCR beta V segments productive about 87% or about 30% of the time.

Germline values: CDR1 MDHEN, CDR2 SYDVKM. The CDR3 consists of 15 residues. The ends lost 4 bases at V and 4 bases at J; junction bases unmatched: 5. In regard to this clone: Its cognate antigen is unknown.

The rearrangement links TRBV28 to TRBJ1-4; TRBD1 aligns across 8 bases. Sequencing was done on a sample of PBMCs. The clonotype comes from a female donor in good health and CMV-seronegative. The CDR3 nucleotides read TGTGCCAGCAGTTCCCGGGACAGGCTTAATGAAAAACTGTTTTTT. Amino acid sequence: CASSSRDRLNEKLFF.